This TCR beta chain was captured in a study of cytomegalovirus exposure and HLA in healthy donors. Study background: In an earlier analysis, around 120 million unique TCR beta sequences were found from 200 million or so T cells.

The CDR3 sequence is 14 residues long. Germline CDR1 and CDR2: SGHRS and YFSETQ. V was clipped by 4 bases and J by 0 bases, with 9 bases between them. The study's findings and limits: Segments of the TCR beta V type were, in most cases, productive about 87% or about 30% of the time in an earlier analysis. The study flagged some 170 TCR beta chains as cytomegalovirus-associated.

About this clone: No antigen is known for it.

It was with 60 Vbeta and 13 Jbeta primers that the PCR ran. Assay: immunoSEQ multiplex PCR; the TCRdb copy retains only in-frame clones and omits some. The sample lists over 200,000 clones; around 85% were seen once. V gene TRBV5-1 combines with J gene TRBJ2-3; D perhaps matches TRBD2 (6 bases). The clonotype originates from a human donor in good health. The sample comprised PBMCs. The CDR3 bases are TGCGCCAGCAGCCCTGGGAGGAGCACAGATACGCAGTATTTT. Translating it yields CASSPGRSTDTQYF.